The source of this T cell receptor beta chain is a study of blood T cell repertoires in COVID-19. Sequencing used immunoSEQ multiplex PCR; TCRdb keeps in-frame clones, though not all of them. This table has 90,000 to 120,000 clones, approximately 80% appearing once. J gave up 6 bases and V 0 bases, and 3 bases lay outside the gene matches. Germline loops: CDR1 MNHEY, CDR2 SVGAGI. CDR3 length: 15 amino acids. The source material was peripheral blood. The TCR comes from a man between 60 and 75 years old with acute or convalescent COVID-19. V is TRBV6-5 and J is TRBJ2-7; TRBD2 matches 12 bases. CDR3 nucleotide sequence: TGTGCCAGCAGTTACTCGGGACTAGCGGGTGCCGAGCAGTACTTC. As protein: CASSYSGLAGAEQYF.